This entry features one T cell receptor (beta chain) sequence. The clone's antigen remains unknown. Base-call qualities are not available, and no considerably larger clone is one nucleotide away. V and J are trimmed by 6 bases and 2 bases, and the gene matches miss 2 bases of the junction. CDR1 and CDR2 are read off the germline V gene as ENHRY and SYGVKD. Including the terminal cysteine and phenylalanine, the CDR3 comprises 13 residues. Here the CDR3 DNA is all that survives: 39 bases in frame from base 1. The source of the sample is a study of T cell responses to AZD1222 COVID-19 vaccine (dated by TCRdb to the early 2020s). About the study as a whole: A total of approximately 240 trial participants underwent TCR sequencing, of whom roughly 210 received two doses of AZD1222 and about 25 received two doses of the MenACWY control vaccine. Enrollment into the trials was organized by age into subgroups of 18-55, 56-69 and 70-plus years, and those subgroups contained approximately 150, 30 and 60 TCR-sequenced participants, respectively. What the work shows at the level of the full study, not this receptor alone: Epitopes outside the regions mutated in the B.1.351 and B.1.1.7 variants were reportedly recognized by nearly half of the unique spike-specific TCRs. Most participants were white British and females outnumbered males, and the authors suggested that clonal diversity may have been underestimated. In the small 56-69-year group, the increase in depth fell short of significance, most likely because of low power. Only five or six AZD1222 recipients were SARS-CoV-2 seropositive at baseline, limiting conclusions about previously exposed vaccinees. No day 14 peak-response samples were available, so repertoires were characterized only after the peak T cell response. Spike-specific TCR breadth and depth rose significantly after two AZD1222 doses compared with day 0 and with MenACWY recipients. The vaccine-associated CD4 TCRs covered the entire spike protein, and the dominant responses fell in regions 160-218 and 743-854.

The CDR3 regions of human TCRbeta chains were analyzed by immunosequencing. The original methods were these. TCRs in the repertoires were compared against a reference library of SARS-CoV-2-specific TCRs that had been generated with the MIRA antigen-specificity platform. Breadth meant the fraction of unique TCRs that were SARS-CoV-2-associated, whereas depth meant the fraction of total T cells that were SARS-CoV-2-associated. Using the MIRA data, each spike-specific TCR was assigned both to the spike region to which the TCR was reactive and to a CD4 or CD8 class. Log10-transformed breadth and depth values were compared by one-way ANOVA with Sidak's multiple comparisons tests. TCRdb mirrors the immuneACCESS table, restricted to in-frame sequences. Some clones are absent from its copies; in checked studies, under half trace to an unresolved V gene, and the reason for the others is unknown. V, J and clone size are taken as reported in that table, and D and trimming were inferred from the DNA itself. Here the sample has about 180,000 clones; 88% occur a single time. The top ten constitute roughly 26% of the sample.

The time point label of this sample denotes: about 28 days (+/-7) after the second vaccine dose. AZD1222 recipients whose second dose came at about 4 weeks and those whose second dose came at about 12 weeks were combined into one group, since spike-specific TCR depth and breadth did not differ between the two schedules. The vaccinee samples were drawn from two UK trials, COV001 and COV002, one of which was a single-blind randomized controlled phase 2/3 trial testing AZD1222 (ChAdOx1 nCoV-19) in healthy adults. For TCRbeta chain sequencing, PBMC samples were collected from trial participants at day 0 and at day 28 after the second dose.

This sequence was found in an adult who received the AZD1222 COVID-19 vaccine. The chain is encoded by TRBV10-3 joined to TRBJ2-7; TRBD1 aligns with 9 central bases. The material sequenced was peripheral blood, taken 28 days after the second AZD1222 dose. The DNA sequence reads TGTGCCATCAGGGACAGGGGACCCTACGAGCAGTACTTC. It translates to CAIRDRGPYEQYF.